Listed here are 6 T cell receptor beta chains from one sample, sequenced in a study of T cell repertoires in cytomegalovirus infection. TCRdb reprocessed the reads via MiXCR and lists one record per CDR3 protein. The table lists nearly 450,000 distinct CDR3 sequences, approximately 31% of them singletons. Sequences were obtained from PBMCs. Receptor source: a human donor in good health (CMV status not recorded). Some clones in this sample may be carry-over from other donors' samples.

This clonotype came up many times. This chain links TRBV12-3 or TRBV12-4 with TRBJ2-7; the D gene is possibly TRBD1 (6 bases). The CDR3 covers 17 residues. The V and J ends lost 1 base and 2 bases respectively, with 18 bases between them. The CDR3 nucleotides read TGTGCCAGCAGTTTAGGAAACGAGGTGGGGGCAACCTACGAGCAGTACTTC. It translates to CASSLGNEVGATYEQYF.

Note on this clonotype: A read error is possible here, since a much larger clone lies one base away. This is likely a read error, given that the CDR3 carries no conserved phenylalanine or tryptophan at its end. The J gene is TRBJ1-5, the V gene TRBV7-6; no reliable D call. This CDR3 has 15 residues. The V end was cut by 3 bases, the J end by 5 bases, with 14 bases between. The V gene's germline CDR1 is SGHVS and CDR2 FNYEAQ. CDR3 amino acids: CASSLGISKDQPQHL. The DNA for the CDR3 is TGTGCCAGCAGCTTGGGCATCAGTAAGGATCAGCCCCAGCATCTT.

The chain combines TRBV5-6 with TRBJ1-2; a possible D gene is TRBD1 (6 bases). Between the trimmed V and J ends, which lost 4 bases and 2 bases, there was a span of 15 bases. This CDR3 region has 15 residues. The germline V gene has CDR1 SGHDT and CDR2 YYEEEE. This chain's CDR3 is CASSVWTAPNYGYTF. CDR3 sequence (DNA): TGTGCCAGCAGCGTCTGGACAGCTCCAAACTATGGCTACACCTTC. The complete variable domain, with remaining parts taken from reference TRBV5-6 and TRBJ1-2, reads DAGVTQSPTHLIKTRGQQVTLRCSPKSGHDTVSWYQQALGQGPQFIFQYYEEEERQRGNFPDRFSGHQFPNYSSELNVNALLLGDSALYLCASSVWTAPNYGYTFGSGTRLTVV.

This clonotype occurred once. The rearrangement joins TRBV25-1 to TRBJ2-7; 7 bases are shared with TRBD1. CDR1 is MGHDK, CDR2 SYGVNS, per germline. The V gene end was trimmed by 4 bases and the J gene end by 2 bases; junction bases not matched to a gene: 17. The CDR3 runs 18 residues. CDR3 DNA sequence: TGTGCCAGCAGTGGACCTACAGGGGCGACGTGGGTGACCTACGAGCAGTACTTC. Translation: CASSGPTGATWVTYEQYF.

The table lists this clonotype with many counts. V gene TRBV7-2 combines with J gene TRBJ2-1, with a tentative D call TRBD2 (5 bases). With 8 bases removed from V and 4 bases from J, the gap between germline ends came to 18 bases. The CDR3 totals 15 residues. Germline V lookup: CDR1 SGHTA, CDR2 FQGNSA. The CDR3: CASLRRLVGYNEQFF. The CDR3, as DNA: TGTGCCAGCCTCCGGAGGCTAGTTGGTTACAATGAGCAGTTCTTC. The whole variable domain, filled in from reference TRBV7-2 and TRBJ2-1, reads GAGVSQSPSNKVTEKGKDVELRCDPISGHTALYWYRQSLGQGLEFLIYFQGNSAPDKSGLPSDRFSAERTGGSVSTLTIQRTQQEDSAVYLCASLRRLVGYNEQFFGPGTRLTVL.

The chain carries TRBV5-4 and TRBJ2-7; possible D gene TRBD1, 6 bases. There are 15 residues in the CDR3. In germline, CDR1 is SGHNT, CDR2 YYREEE (reference sequence). The ends were cut back, 0 bases at V and 2 bases at J, with 12 bases in the middle. This CDR3 is CASSLVRSGAYEQYF. CDR3 sequence (DNA): TGTGCCAGCAGCTTGGTTCGTTCAGGGGCCTACGAGCAGTACTTC. The whole variable domain, remainder taken from reference TRBV5-4 and TRBJ2-7, is ETGVTQSPTHLIKTRGQQVTLRCSSQSGHNTVSWYQQALGQGPQFIFQYYREEENGRGNFPPRFSGLQFPNYSSELNVNALELDDSALYLCASSLVRSGAYEQYFGPGTRLTVT.